These 31 T cell receptor beta chains came from one sample sequenced in a study of OX40 agonist ivuxolimab in advanced cancers. TCRdb's copy holds only in-frame clones and misses some; the assay was immunoSEQ multiplex PCR. The table includes about 38,000 clones, around 87% detected once. The sample here was CD4+ or CD8+ T cells sorted from blood, taken in a trial of the OX40 agonist ivuxolimab. These receptors originate from an adult with an advanced solid tumor such as melanoma, head and neck, liver or kidney cancer.

V gene TRBV12-5 combines with J gene TRBJ2-6; 8 bases are shared with TRBD1. The germline V gene encodes CDR1 LGHNT and CDR2 FRNRAP. The CDR3 is made up of 16 amino acids. J gave up 2 bases and V 6 bases, and 6 bases lay outside the gene matches. CDR3 loop: CASGPQGGAGANVLTF. The CDR3 coding sequence is TGTGCTAGTGGCCCACAGGGGGGTGCTGGGGCCAACGTCCTGACTTTC.

The chain joins TRBV4-1 to TRBJ2-5; possible D gene TRBD1, 5 bases. CDR3 length equals 17 residues. Germline V gene sequence: CDR1 MGHRA, CDR2 YSYEKL. Trimming pared 1 base from V and 1 base from J, leaving 16 bases between. The CDR3 is CASSQALGHPLQETQYF. CDR3 DNA: TGCGCCAGCAGCCAAGCCCTCGGACACCCCCTCCAAGAGACCCAGTACTTC.

This rearrangement joins TRBV2 to TRBJ2-3; D is perhaps TRBD2 (6 bases). V gave up 6 bases and J gave up 2 bases, with 15 bases separating them. Germline loops: CDR1 SNHLY, CDR2 FYNNEI. The CDR3 covers 15 residues. The CDR3 sequence: CASSPDGTSTDTQYF. The DNA for the CDR3 is TGTGCCAGCAGCCCCGATGGGACTTCCACAGATACGCAGTATTTT.

This chain connects TRBV7-6 to TRBJ2-5; TRBD2 agrees at 9 bases. The CDR3 extends over 15 amino acids. The germline gives CDR1 SGHVS, CDR2 FNYEAQ. Trimming took 4 bases from V and 2 from J; bases not matched to a gene: 5. This CDR3 reads CASSSIAGEQETQYF. CDR3 nucleotide sequence: TGTGCCAGCAGCTCTATAGCGGGGGAACAAGAGACCCAGTACTTC.

The V call is TRBV10-3, the J call TRBJ1-4; 8 bases are shared with TRBD1. There are 17 residues in the CDR3. Germline V CDR1 and CDR2: ENHRY, SYGVKD. The junction had 12 bases not matched to a gene; V was cut back by 6 bases and J by 3 bases. CDR3: CAISPGQGQRANEKLFF. CDR3 sequence (DNA): TGTGCCATCAGCCCCGGACAGGGACAGAGGGCTAATGAAAAACTGTTTTTT.

This clone showed up just a few times. The chain carries TRBV7-2 and TRBJ1-2, with D possibly being TRBD1 (6 bases). In germline, CDR1 is SGHTA, CDR2 FQGNSA. This CDR3 is built from 15 residues. The ends were cut back, 5 bases at V and 8 bases at J, with 21 bases in the middle. In DNA form, the CDR3 reads TGTGCCAGCAGCCCTACCTACCGGGGGGCGCGAGGCTACACCTTC. Translated: CASSPTYRGARGYTF.

The chain recombines TRBV27 with TRBJ2-7; D may be TRBD2 (5 bases). The ends were cut back, 6 bases at V and 1 base at J, with 16 bases in the middle. This CDR3 contains 15 residues. Germline V gene sequence: CDR1 MNHEY, CDR2 SMNVEV (reference sequence). The CDR3 region is CASSQRSGPSYEQYF. CDR3 coding DNA: TGTGCCAGCAGCCAGAGAAGCGGACCATCCTACGAGCAGTACTTC.

This clone was seen just once. The chain combines TRBV6-1 with TRBJ1-6; D is uncertain. The CDR3 loop spans 13 amino acids. The V and J ends lost 6 bases and 9 bases respectively, with 12 bases between them. Germline values: CDR1 MNHNS, CDR2 SASEGT. CDR3 nucleotide sequence: TGTGCCAGCAGACTACTTTATCGTTCACCCCTCCACTTT. Translating it yields CASRLLYRSPLHF.

V gene TRBV5-4 combines with J gene TRBJ1-1; no clear D. Germline V gene lookup returns CDR1 SGHNT and CDR2 YYREEE (reference sequence). V shed 3 bases and J shed 1 base, with 13 bases lying between them. This CDR3 is 15 amino acids long. CDR3 DNA: TGTGCCAGCAGCTCGATGGGCAGCCAGAACACTGAAGCTTTCTTT. Protein: CASSSMGSQNTEAFF.

This clone was seen a single time. V and J are TRBV28 and TRBJ1-2; 7 nucleotides align to TRBD1. The CDR3 extends over 14 amino acids. Germline-derived CDR1 and CDR2 are MDHEN and SYDVKM. The trim removed 6 bases at V and 4 bases at J, leaving 8 bases unmatched. CDR3 nucleotides: TGTGCCAGCAGCTTAGGGGGCGGGGGCTATGGCTACACCTTC. As protein: CASSLGGGGYGYTF.

The V and J genes are TRBV13 and TRBJ2-3; perhaps TRBD2 as D (5 bases). The germline V gene has CDR1 PRHDT and CDR2 FYEKMQ (reference sequence). V was trimmed by 10 bases and J by 0 bases, leaving 17 bases between them. There are 15 residues in the CDR3. CDR3 bases: TGTGCCATCCCGGCGGGTTTCTCTAGCACAGATACGCAGTATTTT. This codes for CAIPAGFSSTDTQYF.

The chain has TRBV6-1 and TRBJ2-7; D is undetermined. Deletions cut 0 bases from V and 2 bases from J, with 8 bases between. The CDR3 contains 14 residues. CDR1 and CDR2 from the germline V gene are MNHNS and SASEGT. The CDR3 DNA is TGTGCCAGCAGTGAAGCGTTACCGACCTACGAGCAGTACTTC. Its translation: CASSEALPTYEQYF.

The gene calls are TRBV6-1 and TRBJ2-1; 8 positions match TRBD2. The CDR3 spans 12 residues. V was clipped by 4 bases and J by 9 bases; unmatched bases: 2. Germline CDR1 MNHNS, CDR2 SASEGT. CDR3 residues: CASSVAGIEQFF. Written as DNA, the CDR3 is TGTGCCAGCAGTGTAGCGGGGATTGAGCAGTTCTTC.

This sequence joins TRBV6-5 and TRBJ1-5; D call uncertain. Germline lookup yields CDR1 MNHEY and CDR2 SVGAGI. The CDR3 covers 15 residues. The CDR3 region is CATPQRTLYNQPQHF. The CDR3 DNA is TGTGCAACTCCACAGCGGACTCTATACAATCAGCCCCAGCATTTT.

The chain carries TRBV6-6 and TRBJ2-1, with TRBD2 matching 14 bases. The CDR3 contains 16 residues. V lost 5 bases to trimming and J lost 9 bases; unmatched junction nucleotides: 9. The germline CDR1 and CDR2 sequences are MNHNY and SVGAGI (reference sequence). CDR3 nucleotide sequence: TGTGCCAGCAGTGCCCCGACTAGCGGGGGGGCGGGTGAGCAGTTCTTC. Encoded protein: CASSAPTSGGAGEQFF.

The sample holds one count of this clone. This chain uses TRBV5-3 with TRBJ2-7; 7 nucleotides match TRBD1. TRBV5-3 is treated as an ORF (open reading frame) with a function not yet certain. This CDR3 has 15 residues. The J segment lost 0 bases and the V segment lost 4 bases, leaving 7 bases of the junction unmatched. CDR3 bases: TGTGCCAGAAGCCGTACAGGGGACAGCTCCTACGAGCAGTACTTC. Protein sequence: CARSRTGDSSYEQYF.

The CDR3 nucleotides read TGTGCCAGCTCATTTACTAAACAGGGCCGGGCCCTACCGAACACCGGGGAGCTGTTTTTT. Protein: CASSFTKQGRALPNTGELFF. V usage is TRBV18 and J usage is TRBJ2-2, with D maybe TRBD1 (6 bases). CDR3 length: 20 residues. Looked up from germline, CDR1 is KGHSH and CDR2 is LQKENI. The V end lost 5 bases, the J end lost 0 bases, and 25 bases lay between the germline ends.

CDR3 bases: TGTGCCAGCAGTATTGGGGCGCGCGGGTATCGGGACGAGCAGTACTTC. Translating gives CASSIGARGYRDEQYF. The chain employs TRBV7-2 and TRBJ2-7; D assignment may be TRBD1 or TRBD2 (5 bases each). This CDR3 region has 16 residues. The germline V and J ends were trimmed by 6 bases and 5 bases, with 23 bases remaining between them. Germline CDR1 and CDR2: SGHTA and FQGNSA.

The rearrangement uses TRBV19 and TRBJ2-1, with TRBD2 matching 13 bases. V dropped 5 bases and J dropped 10; count of bases not matched to a gene: 8. This CDR3 contains 15 residues. The germline V gene encodes CDR1 LNHDA and CDR2 SQIVND (reference sequence). For the CDR3, the DNA is TGTGCCAGTAGTTGGACTAGCGGGGGCACTCAAGAGCAGTTCTTC. Protein product: CASSWTSGGTQEQFF.

This chain uses TRBV18 with TRBJ2-3; a possible D gene is TRBD2 (6 bases). Germline lookup yields CDR1 KGHSH and CDR2 LQKENI. The CDR3 totals 15 residues. V lost 4 bases and J lost 1, with 12 bases in between. The CDR3 here is CASSQTGGGTDTQYF. As DNA, the CDR3 is TGTGCCAGCTCACAAACGGGCGGGGGCACAGATACGCAGTATTTT.

The V and J genes are TRBV29-1 and TRBJ2-3; 7 nucleotides line up with TRBD2. This CDR3 is built from 15 residues. Germline V gene lookup returns CDR1 SQVTM and CDR2 ANQGSEA. Trimming removed 3 bases from V and 3 bases from J; junction bases left unmatched: 9. CDR3 in DNA: TGCAGCGTTGAGGTGGCGGGAGACTCGACAGATACGCAGTATTTT. Residues: CSVEVAGDSTDTQYF.

This chain connects TRBV2 to TRBJ2-2; 7 bases are a match to TRBD2. Germline lookup yields CDR1 SNHLY and CDR2 FYNNEI. V lost 6 bases and J lost 3; bases outside the gene matches: 1. The length of the CDR3 is 13 residues. In DNA form, the CDR3 reads TGTGCCAGCAGGGGGGGGTACACCGGGGAGCTGTTTTTT. Protein: CASRGGYTGELFF.

The chain employs TRBV18 and TRBJ1-4; tentatively, D is TRBD1 (5 bases). CDR1 is KGHSH, CDR2 LQKENI, per germline. The CDR3 is made up of 13 amino acids. V gave up 9 bases and J gave up 8 bases, with 16 bases separating them. CDR3 in amino acids: CASRRGDGEKLFF. CDR3 coding DNA: TGTGCCAGTCGACGGGGCGACGGAGAAAAACTGTTTTTT. The full variable domain, completed using reference TRBV18 and TRBJ1-4, is NAGVMQNPRHLVRRRGQEARLRCSPMKGHSHVYWYRQLPEEGLKFMVYLQKENIIDESGMPKERFSAEFPKEGPSILRIQQVVRGDSAAYFCASRRGDGEKLFFGSGTQLSVL.

The V and J genes are TRBV5-5 and TRBJ2-3, with 8 bases matching TRBD2. Germline V gene data show CDR1 as SGHKS and CDR2 as YYEKEE (reference sequence). V trimming: 0 bases; J trimming: 4 bases; junction bases outside the gene matches: 7. CDR3 length equals 16 residues. In nucleotides, the CDR3 is TGTGCCAGCAGCTTGGATAGCGGGGTTTCGGCAGATACGCAGTATTTT. It yields the protein CASSLDSGVSADTQYF.

This chain links TRBV7-9 with TRBJ1-2; possibly TRBD1 for D (6 bases). CDR1 SEHNR and CDR2 FQNEAQ come from the germline V gene (reference sequence). V was trimmed by 1 base and J by 2 bases, leaving 14 bases between them. The CDR3 totals 16 residues. The CDR3 DNA is TGTGCCAGCAGCTTAGGTGGGGCGCAGGGGAACTATGGCTACACCTTC. The encoded protein is CASSLGGAQGNYGYTF.

This clone was counted a single time. The CDR3 coding sequence is TGTGCCAGCAGTTACTCTAGCGGGAACACCGGGGAGCTGTTTTTT. Translating gives CASSYSSGNTGELFF. This chain uses TRBV6-5 with TRBJ2-2, with a weak D call TRBD2 (6 bases). Trimming stripped 0 bases from V and 1 base from J, with 6 bases between. The CDR3 is made up of 15 amino acids. In germline, CDR1 is MNHEY, CDR2 SVGAGI.

This rearrangement joins TRBV7-6 to TRBJ2-5, with 14 bases aligning to TRBD2. Looked up from germline, CDR1 is SGHVS and CDR2 is FNYEAQ. The CDR3 spans 15 residues. Trimming took 5 bases from V and 4 from J; bases not matched to a gene: 3. The CDR3 DNA follows: TGTGCCAGCAGCAAGGGACTAGCGGGAGTAGAGACCCAGTACTTC. It specifies CASSKGLAGVETQYF. The whole variable domain, remainder taken from reference TRBV7-6 and TRBJ2-5, is GAGVSQSPRYKVTKRGQDVALRCDPISGHVSLYWYRQALGQGPEFLTYFNYEAQQDKSGLPNDRFSAERPEGSISTLTIQRTEQRDSAMYRCASSKGLAGVETQYFGPGTRLLVL.

The genes are TRBV11-3 and TRBJ1-5; a weak D match, TRBD1 (6 bases). This CDR3 contains 20 residues. V was clipped by 4 bases and J by 0 bases, with 25 bases between them. CDR1 is SGHNT and CDR2 is YENEEA in the germline V gene. Written as DNA, the CDR3 is TGTGCCAGCAGCTCTCCCATCTTTCGGACAGTCAAGCATAGCAATCAGCCCCAGCATTTT. Protein product: CASSSPIFRTVKHSNQPQHF.

CDR3 coding DNA: TGCACCAGCAGCCGACCTAACGCCCTGAAGTGCGAGCAGTACTTC. Encoded protein: CTSSRPNALKCEQYF. The chain joins TRBV1 to TRBJ2-7. TRBV1 is classified as a pseudogene. This CDR3 is 15 amino acids long.

J is TRBJ1-2 and V is TRBV4-1; D perhaps matches TRBD1 (6 bases). Trimming took off 2 bases at V and 6 bases at J, with 16 bases between the two ends. CDR1 MGHRA and CDR2 YSYEKL come from the germline V gene. This CDR3 is built from 15 residues. The CDR3 sequence is CASSQTGNLGNGYTF. CDR3 DNA: TGCGCCAGCAGCCAAACAGGGAACCTAGGGAATGGCTACACCTTC.

V gene TRBV5-1 combines with J gene TRBJ1-5; tentatively, D is TRBD1 (6 bases). CDR1 SGHRS and CDR2 YFSETQ come from the germline V gene. The V end was cut by 2 bases, the J end by 3 bases, with 12 bases between. The CDR3 totals 15 residues. CDR3 amino acids: CASSLTGAVNQPQHF. The DNA for the CDR3 is TGCGCCAGCAGCTTAACGGGGGCAGTCAATCAGCCCCAGCATTTT.